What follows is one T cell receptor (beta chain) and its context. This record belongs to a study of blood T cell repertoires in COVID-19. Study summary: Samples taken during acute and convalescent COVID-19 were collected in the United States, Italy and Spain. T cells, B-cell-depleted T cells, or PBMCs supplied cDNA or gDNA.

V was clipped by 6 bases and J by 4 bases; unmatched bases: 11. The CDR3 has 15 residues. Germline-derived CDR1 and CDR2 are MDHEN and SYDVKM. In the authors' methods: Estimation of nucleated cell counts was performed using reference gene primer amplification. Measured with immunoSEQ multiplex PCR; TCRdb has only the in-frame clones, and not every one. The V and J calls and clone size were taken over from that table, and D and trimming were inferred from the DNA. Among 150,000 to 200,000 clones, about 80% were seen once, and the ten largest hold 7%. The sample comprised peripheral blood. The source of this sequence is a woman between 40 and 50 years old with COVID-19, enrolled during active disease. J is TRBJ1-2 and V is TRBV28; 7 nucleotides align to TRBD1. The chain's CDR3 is CASSPGSTGVYGYTF. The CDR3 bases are TGTGCCAGCAGCCCGGGATCAACAGGGGTCTATGGCTACACCTTC.